The entry that follows covers one TCR beta chain sequence. This sample is part of a study of blood T cell repertoires in COVID-19. Study at large: Researchers got acute and convalescent COVID-19 samples from the United States, Italy and Spain. The analysed material was cDNA or gDNA that came from T cells, B-cell-depleted T cells, or PBMCs.

In the source study's methods: Researchers report that nucleated cell counts were estimated from reference gene primer amplification. Repertoires were generated with immunoSEQ multiplex PCR, while TCRdb's copy carries only in-frame clones and drops some. V and J calls plus clone size are reproduced from that table; the DNA served to infer D and trimming. The table includes approximately 190,000 clones, nearly 90% detected once. The germline CDR1 and CDR2 sequences are SNHLY and FYNNEI. This CDR3 spans 14 amino acids. Between the trimmed V and J ends, which lost 0 bases and 2 bases, there was a span of 7 bases.

The TCR sequence derives from a man between 60 and 75 years old with active or convalescent COVID-19. The V call is TRBV2, the J call TRBJ2-5; D gene ambiguous. Sequencing input: peripheral blood. The CDR3 protein is CASSEALDQETQYF. In DNA form, the CDR3 reads TGTGCCAGCAGTGAAGCGCTAGATCAAGAGACCCAGTACTTC.